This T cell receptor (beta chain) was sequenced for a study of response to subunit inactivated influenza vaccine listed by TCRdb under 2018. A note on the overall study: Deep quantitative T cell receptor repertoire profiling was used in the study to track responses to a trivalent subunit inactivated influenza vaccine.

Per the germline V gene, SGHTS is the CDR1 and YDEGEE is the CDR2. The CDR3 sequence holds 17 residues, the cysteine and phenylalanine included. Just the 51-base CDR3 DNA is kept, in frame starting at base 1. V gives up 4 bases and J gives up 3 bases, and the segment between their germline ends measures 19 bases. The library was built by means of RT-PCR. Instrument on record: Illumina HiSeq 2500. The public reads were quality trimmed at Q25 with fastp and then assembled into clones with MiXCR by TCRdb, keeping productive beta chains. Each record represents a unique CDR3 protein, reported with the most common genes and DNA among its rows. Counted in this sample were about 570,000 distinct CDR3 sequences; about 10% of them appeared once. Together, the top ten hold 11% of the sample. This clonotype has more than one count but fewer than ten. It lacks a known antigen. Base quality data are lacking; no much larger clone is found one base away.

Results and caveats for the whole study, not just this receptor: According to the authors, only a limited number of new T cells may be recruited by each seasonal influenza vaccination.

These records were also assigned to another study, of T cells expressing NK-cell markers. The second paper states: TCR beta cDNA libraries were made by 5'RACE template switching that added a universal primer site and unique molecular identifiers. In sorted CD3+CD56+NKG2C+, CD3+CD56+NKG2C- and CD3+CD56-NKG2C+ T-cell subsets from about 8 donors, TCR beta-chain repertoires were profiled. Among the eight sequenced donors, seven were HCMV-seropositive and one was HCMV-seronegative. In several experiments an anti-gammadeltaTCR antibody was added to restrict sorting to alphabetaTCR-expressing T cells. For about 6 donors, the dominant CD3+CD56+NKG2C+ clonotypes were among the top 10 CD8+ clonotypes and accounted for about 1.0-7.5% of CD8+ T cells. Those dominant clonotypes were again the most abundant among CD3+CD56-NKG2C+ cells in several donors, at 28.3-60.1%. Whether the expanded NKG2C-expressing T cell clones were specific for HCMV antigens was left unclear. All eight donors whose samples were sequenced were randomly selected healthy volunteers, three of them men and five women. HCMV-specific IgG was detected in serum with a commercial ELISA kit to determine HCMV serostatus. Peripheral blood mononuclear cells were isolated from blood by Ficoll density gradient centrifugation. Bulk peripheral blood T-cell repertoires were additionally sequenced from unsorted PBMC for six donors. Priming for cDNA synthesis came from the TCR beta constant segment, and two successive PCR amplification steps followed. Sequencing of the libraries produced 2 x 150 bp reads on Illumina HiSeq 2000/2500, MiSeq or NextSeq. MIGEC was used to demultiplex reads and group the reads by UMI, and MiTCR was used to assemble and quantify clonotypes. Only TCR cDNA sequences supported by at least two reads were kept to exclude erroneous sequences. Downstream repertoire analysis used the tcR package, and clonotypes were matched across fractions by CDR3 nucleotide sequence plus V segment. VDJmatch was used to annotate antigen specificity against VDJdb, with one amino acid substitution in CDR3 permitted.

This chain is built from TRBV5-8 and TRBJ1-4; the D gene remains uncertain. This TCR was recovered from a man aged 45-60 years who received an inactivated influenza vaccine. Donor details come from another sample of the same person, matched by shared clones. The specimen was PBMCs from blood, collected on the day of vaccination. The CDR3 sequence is CASSQTPNRTPNEKLFF. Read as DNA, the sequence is TGTGCCAGCAGCCAAACGCCTAACAGAACTCCTAATGAAAAACTGTTTTTT.